This TCR beta chain was retrieved from a study of CD8 T cells in ankylosing spondylitis (dated by TCRdb to about 2017). Concerning the study at large: The study profiled T cell receptor beta repertoires in healthy donors and ankylosing spondylitis patients to find disease-linked TCR variants. In total, the full study cohort was made up of 108 healthy donors and 25 to 30 ankylosing spondylitis patients. Peripheral blood was sampled, and synovial fluid was also collected from ankylosing spondylitis patients.

Paper-wide results and their limitations: Some motif variants were previously reported in synovial fluid and blood of reactive arthritis patients, suggesting common disease-initiation mechanisms. The disease-linked clones had a CD8+ phenotype and were found at relatively low frequencies in peripheral blood. Blood from ankylosing spondylitis patients appeared to be characterized by a TCR beta motif made up of 8 or 9 highly homologous amino acid variants. According to the report, matched synovial fluid samples from ankylosing spondylitis patients were significantly enriched for the disease-linked clones.

The listed sequencing device is Illumina HiSeq 2500. Quantitative 5'-RACE with molecular barcodes was the method used to prepare the TCR beta libraries. Turning to the authors' computational methods: To identify disease-linked TCR variants, a new computational method was used, one built on a probabilistic model of VDJ rearrangement. In-frame beta chains were kept once TCRdb had trimmed the public reads at Q25 with fastp and called clones with MiXCR. A single entry per CDR3 protein holds the most common genes and DNA from its merged rows. The V and J calls come from TCRdb's annotation, not from the publication. This sample gives about 160,000 distinct CDR3 sequences in total; around 19% of them show up just once. Clones ranked in the top ten supply about 8.2% of the sample. Including the terminal cysteine and phenylalanine, the CDR3 comprises 15 residues. Here the CDR3 DNA is all that survives: 45 bases in frame from base 1. CDR1 MDHEN and CDR2 SYDVKM were looked up in the germline V gene. Clipping removes 6 bases from V and 4 bases from J, with 7 as the unmatched junction base count.

This clonotype showed up many times. Its antigen remains undetermined. Nothing much larger sits one base from this clone, and base qualities are not available. The sequence is built from TRBV28 and TRBJ2-3; 10 junctional bases match TRBD2. The clonotype was recovered from a male donor with ankylosing spondylitis or in good health (not recorded which). Input material: blood, either unsorted or a sorted T cell fraction (not recorded which). This receptor carries the CDR3 CASSTLAGVSDTQYF. The DNA sequence is given as TGTGCCAGCAGCACCCTAGCGGGAGTATCAGATACGCAGTATTTT.